Listed below are T cell receptor beta chains from one sample, sequenced in a study of T-cell memory formation after mild COVID-19. TCRdb reanalysed the 5' RACE reads using MiXCR and keeps one entry per CDR3 protein. The data contain roughly 370,000 distinct CDR3 sequences, about 16% of them singletons. The source material was PBMCs or a T cell subset sorted from them (not recorded which). The origin of the receptors is a man aged 18 to 30 who had mild COVID-19 (a few samples of this study predate the infection). Cell type and time point are not known. The CDR3 runs from the conserved cysteine through the conserved F or W. A D gene is named only where the DNA matches it firmly. Only part of the rows carry a size: once, few, many, or a class if the clone is expanded.

CASSLGGWSNQPQHF,TGTGCCAGCAGTTTAGGGGGCTGGAGCAATCAGCCCCAGCATTTT,NA,TRBJ1-5,TRBV12-3/TRBV12-4,15,NA
CASSRAGGHYEQFF,TGCGCCAGCAGCCGGGCGGGGGGGCATTATGAGCAGTTCTTC,TRBD2,TRBJ2-1,TRBV5-1,14,many
CASSLRIGGGVDVLTF,TGTGCCAGCAGCCTGAGAATAGGGGGCGGGGTCGACGTCCTGACTTTC,NA,TRBJ2-6,TRBV5-6,16,few
CASSLRWAGATDTQYF,TGTGCCAGCAGCCTCCGGTGGGCGGGGGCGACAGATACGCAGTATTTT,NA,TRBJ2-3,TRBV7-2,16,once
CASSPVMGHEQYF,TGCGCCAGCAGCCCCGTAATGGGGCACGAGCAGTACTTC,NA,TRBJ2-7,TRBV5-1,13,few
CASSLGTGGGYEQYF,TGCGCCAGCAGCTTGGGGACAGGGGGCGGCTACGAGCAGTACTTC,TRBD1,TRBJ2-7,TRBV5-1,15,many
CAKGKPPQDPLHF,TGTGCCAAGGGAAAGCCCCCCCAGGATCCCCTCCACTTT,NA,TRBJ1-6,TRBV2,13,many
CASSLVAEETQYF,TGTGCCAGCAGCTTAGTAGCGGAGGAGACCCAGTACTTC,NA,TRBJ2-5,TRBV7-8,13,NA
CASRGDRGRIQPQHF,TGTGCCAGCAGGGGGGACAGGGGACGGATCCAGCCCCAGCATTTT,TRBD1,TRBJ1-5,TRBV2,15,NA
CASSLAGSGTNQPQHF,TGTGCCAGCAGCTTAGCGGGATCGGGAACCAATCAGCCCCAGCATTTT,NA,TRBJ1-5,TRBV7-2,16,NA
CASSLNLGGAQAGELFF,TGTGCCAGCAGCTTGAATCTAGGCGGGGCGCAGGCCGGGGAGCTGTTTTTT,NA,TRBJ2-2,TRBV5-6,17,few
CASSGLRDRVYF,TGTGCCAGCAGCGGGCTCAGGGACAGGGTGTATTTT,TRBD1,TRBJ2-3,TRBV7-9,12,few
CASSQEPGWGGYTF,TGCGCCAGCAGCCAAGAGCCCGGCTGGGGTGGCTACACCTTC,NA,TRBJ1-2,TRBV4-3,14,few
CASSLLDPREMTQYF,TGTGCCAGCAGCTTACTGGACCCAAGGGAAATGACCCAGTACTTC,NA,TRBJ2-5,TRBV7-8,15,NA
CASSDSWTEAFF,TGTGCCAGCTCAGACTCATGGACTGAAGCTTTCTTT,NA,TRBJ1-1,TRBV18,12,NA
CASSFAAGLKAFF,TGTGCCAGCAGTTTCGCCGCGGGGTTGAAAGCTTTCTTT,NA,TRBJ1-1,TRBV27,13,NA
CASSEQGTTDTQYF,TGTGCCAGCAGTGAACAGGGTACCACAGATACGCAGTATTTT,NA,TRBJ2-3,TRBV6-4,14,few
CASRRTGTTSDTQYF,TGCGCCAGCAGACGGACCGGGACCACTTCGGATACGCAGTATTTT,NA,TRBJ2-3,TRBV5-1,15,NA
CASTGTAYTGELFF,TGCGCCAGCACCGGGACCGCCTACACCGGGGAGCTGTTTTTT,NA,TRBJ2-2,TRBV5-1,14,many
CASSTRQGPYGYTF,TGTGCCAGCAGCACCAGACAGGGACCCTATGGCTACACCTTC,TRBD1,TRBJ1-2,TRBV7-2,14,few
CASSLDRGENGYTF,TGTGCCAGCAGCTTGGACAGGGGTGAAAATGGCTACACCTTC,TRBD1,TRBJ1-2,TRBV5-5,14,few
CASSFHFTGGNTIYF,TGTGCCAGCAGCTTCCATTTCACCGGTGGAAACACCATATATTTT,NA,TRBJ1-3,TRBV11-2,15,NA
CASSLGQQAYNEQFF,TGTGCCAGCAGCTTAGGGCAGCAGGCATACAATGAGCAGTTCTTC,NA,TRBJ2-1,TRBV7-3,15,NA
CASSEPGAPTQETQYF,TGTGCCAGCAGTGAGCCTGGGGCACCCACCCAAGAGACCCAGTACTTC,NA,TRBJ2-5,TRBV25-1,16,NA
CASSPVAGQPPNSPLHF,TGCGCCAGCAGCCCCGTGGCGGGACAGCCACCTAATTCACCCCTCCACTTT,TRBD1,TRBJ1-6,TRBV5-1,17,NA
CASSSSRQDFPYEQYF,TGTGCCAGCAGCTCGTCCCGACAGGATTTCCCCTACGAGCAGTACTTC,NA,TRBJ2-7,TRBV7-6,16,NA
CASSLQRGQETQYF,TGTGCCAGCAGCTTACAGCGGGGCCAAGAGACCCAGTACTTC,TRBD2,TRBJ2-5,TRBV7-2,14,NA
CASSESGRGRGTEAFF,TGTGCCAGCAGTGAAAGCGGTAGGGGGCGAGGGACTGAAGCTTTCTTT,TRBD1,TRBJ1-1,TRBV25-1,16,NA
CASSLGQPLDTGELFF,TGTGCCAGCAGCTTAGGCCAGCCCCTAGACACCGGGGAGCTGTTTTTT,NA,TRBJ2-2,TRBV11-3,16,NA
CASSSDRTPDTQYF,TGCGCCAGCAGCTCAGATCGGACCCCCGATACGCAGTATTTT,NA,TRBJ2-3,TRBV5-1,14,NA
CAISETGRDTEAFF,TGTGCCATCAGTGAGACAGGGCGGGACACTGAAGCTTTCTTT,NA,TRBJ1-1,TRBV10-3,14,few
CASSLRGLTKNIQYF,TGTGCCAGCAGCTTACGGGGCTTAACCAAAAACATTCAGTACTTC,NA,TRBJ2-4,TRBV7-2,15,few
CASRQPFRRASTDTQYF,TGTGCCAGCAGACAGCCGTTCCGCAGAGCTAGCACAGATACGCAGTATTTT,NA,TRBJ2-3,TRBV11-2,17,NA
CASSTRQENTGELFF,TGCGCCAGCAGCACCCGACAGGAGAACACCGGGGAGCTGTTTTTT,NA,TRBJ2-2,TRBV4-1,15,NA
CATSVPDRVGSHEQFF,TGTGCCACCAGTGTACCCGACAGGGTTGGTAGTCATGAGCAGTTCTTC,TRBD1,TRBJ2-1,TRBV24-1,16,NA
CSARDRRTGGNGELFF,TGCAGTGCTAGAGATCGTAGGACAGGGGGCAACGGGGAGCTGTTTTTT,TRBD1,TRBJ2-2,TRBV20-1,16,once
CASSIGIYNEQFF,TGCGCCAGCAGCATTGGGATCTACAATGAGCAGTTCTTC,NA,TRBJ2-1,TRBV5-1,13,NA
CASSLGAQNTGELFF,TGTGCCAGCAGTTTGGGGGCCCAGAACACCGGGGAGCTGTTTTTT,NA,TRBJ2-2,TRBV12-3/TRBV12-4,15,few
CASTLYTSSYEQYF,TGTGCCAGCACCCTATACACTAGTTCCTACGAGCAGTACTTC,NA,TRBJ2-7,TRBV11-2,14,NA